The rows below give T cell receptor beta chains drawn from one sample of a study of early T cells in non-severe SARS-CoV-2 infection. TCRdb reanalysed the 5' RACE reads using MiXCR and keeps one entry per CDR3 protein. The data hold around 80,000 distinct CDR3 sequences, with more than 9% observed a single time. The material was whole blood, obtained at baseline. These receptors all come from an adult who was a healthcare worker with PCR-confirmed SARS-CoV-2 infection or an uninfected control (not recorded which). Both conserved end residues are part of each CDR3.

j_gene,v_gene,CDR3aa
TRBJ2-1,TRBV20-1,CSASWGGSYNEQFF
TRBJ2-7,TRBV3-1,CASSQARGPGYEQYF
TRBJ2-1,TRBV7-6,CASGGYGGRGNEQFF
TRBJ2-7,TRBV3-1,CASSHQALQYF
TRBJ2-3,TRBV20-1,CSGRALDTQYF
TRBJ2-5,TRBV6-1,CASTAGPETQYF
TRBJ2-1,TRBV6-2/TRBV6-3,CATDGGPYNEQFF
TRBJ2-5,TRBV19,CASSPPTGMGETQYF
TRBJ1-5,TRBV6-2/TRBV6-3,CASMPHFTGRNQPQHF
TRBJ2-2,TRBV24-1,CATSDFPTAGELFF
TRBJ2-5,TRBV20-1,CSALRQGALRETQYF
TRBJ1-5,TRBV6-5,CASSRTGNQPQHF
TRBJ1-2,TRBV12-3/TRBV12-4,CASTYRGGYTF
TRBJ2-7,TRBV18,CASSQNPGTVTYEQYF
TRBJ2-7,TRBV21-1,CASSSRDRFGGYEQYF
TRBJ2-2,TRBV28,CASRRPGGTNTGELFF
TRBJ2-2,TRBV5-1,CASTLTGESGTGELFF
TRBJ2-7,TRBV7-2,CASSRQGLGYEQYF
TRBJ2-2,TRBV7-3,CASSQLAGGYTGELFF
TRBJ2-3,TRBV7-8,CASSLAATGSGADTQYF
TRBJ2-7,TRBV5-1,CASSYGQYEQYF
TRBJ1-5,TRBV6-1,CASSEVTGDYQPQHF
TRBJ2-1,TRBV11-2,CASSPTTASGRYEQFF
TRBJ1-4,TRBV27,CASSLRPGTEKLFF
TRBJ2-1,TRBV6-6,CASTIGTVWPNSLSGSNEQFF
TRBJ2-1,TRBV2,CASSEITINEQFF
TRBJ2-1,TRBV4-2,CASSRTTSGRSHEQFF
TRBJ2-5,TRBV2,CASSERAARGETQYF
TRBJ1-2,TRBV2,CASSETLVYGYTF
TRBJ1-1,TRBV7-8,CANSLEGGAADTEAFF
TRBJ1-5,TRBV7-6,CASSAGQSQPQHF
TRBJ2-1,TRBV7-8,CASSPGRTTYNEQFF
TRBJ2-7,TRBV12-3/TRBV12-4,CASSLSGEIYEQYF
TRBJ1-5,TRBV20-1,CSARPGGNQPQHF
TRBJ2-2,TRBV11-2,CASSLELQGAGELFF
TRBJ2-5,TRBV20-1,CSAPRGETQYF
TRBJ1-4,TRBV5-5,CASSLEQMDNEKLFF
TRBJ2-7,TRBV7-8,CASSLVQDPPYEQYF
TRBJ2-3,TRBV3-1,CASSHSTLSTDTQYF
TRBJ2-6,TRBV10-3,CASLGTSDLF
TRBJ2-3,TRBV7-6,CASSLARNRLSTDTQYF
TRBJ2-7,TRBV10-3,CAITLGQGRDEQYF
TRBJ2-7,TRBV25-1,CASSGRSYEQYF
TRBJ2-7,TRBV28,CASSFKFPYEQYF
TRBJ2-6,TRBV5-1,CASSLVEGPSAANVLTF
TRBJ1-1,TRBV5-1,CASSSGDSPPNTEAFF
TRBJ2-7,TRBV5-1,CASSLAGPAGGYEQYF